Listed below are T cell receptor beta chains from one sample, sequenced in a study of T cell responses to AZD1222 COVID-19 vaccine. Using immunoSEQ multiplex PCR, the repertoire was profiled, and TCRdb retains in-frame clones only, with some absent. This table holds about 83,000 clones, just over 90% found once. The material was peripheral blood, obtained on day 0 of MenACWY control vaccination. These receptor sequences come from an adult in good health. Both conserved end residues are part of each CDR3. D genes are given only for firm matches. The size of a clone is reported for some rows only, either as once, few or many, or as a class for expanded clones.

v_call	clone_size	j_call	d_call	cdr3_aa	cdr3_nt
TRBV30	.	TRBJ1-6	.	CAWNKDTGSPLHF	TGTGCCTGGAATAAGGACACGGGGTCACCCCTCCACTTT
TRBV6-2/TRBV6-3	.	TRBJ2-3	.	CASSYSVRPDTQYF	TGTGCCAGCAGTTACTCGGTCCGGCCAGATACGCAGTATTTT
TRBV19	.	TRBJ2-7	TRBD2	CASSASGTIYEQYF	TGTGCCAGTAGTGCATCCGGGACTATATACGAGCAGTACTTC
TRBV9	.	TRBJ1-2	.	CASSPGAPGYTF	TGTGCCAGCAGCCCCGGGGCACCAGGCTACACCTTC
TRBV7-2	.	TRBJ1-5	.	CASSSDGNQPQHF	TGTGCCAGCAGCTCGGACGGGAACCAGCCCCAGCATTTT
TRBV4-2	.	TRBJ1-5	TRBD1	CASSQGTGGSDQPQHF	TGTGCCAGCAGCCAAGGGACAGGGGGTTCCGATCAGCCCCAGCATTTT
TRBV29-1	.	TRBJ1-1	.	CSVETRARSNTEAFF	TGCAGCGTTGAAACACGGGCCAGATCGAACACTGAAGCTTTCTTT
TRBV27	.	TRBJ1-6	.	CASSLSRNNSPLHF	TGTGCCAGCAGTTTATCCCGAAATAATTCACCCCTCCACTTT
TRBV3-1/TRBV3-2	.	TRBJ1-4	.	CASSPSSRASYEKLFF	TGTGCCAGCAGCCCTAGCAGTAGGGCCTCGTATGAAAAACTGTTTTTT
TRBV30	.	TRBJ1-2	TRBD1	CAFLVPYAGTGGDSYGYTF	TGTGCCTTCCTGGTCCCTTATGCCGGGACAGGGGGCGATAGCTATGGCTACACCTTC
TRBV3-1/TRBV3-2	.	TRBJ2-7	TRBD2	CASSQALAGLYEQYF	TGTGCCAGCAGCCAAGCCCTAGCGGGACTCTACGAGCAGTACTTC
TRBV29-1	.	TRBJ2-2	.	CSVERALGGGELFF	TGCAGCGTTGAGAGAGCACTGGGTGGCGGGGAGCTGTTTTTT
TRBV5-1	.	TRBJ1-4	.	CASRVGASGEKLFF	TGCGCCAGCAGAGTCGGGGCTTCAGGGGAAAAACTGTTTTTT
TRBV4-1	once	TRBJ2-7	.	CASSQVGDTSYEQYF	TGCGCCAGCAGCCAAGTCGGGGACACCTCCTACGAGCAGTACTTC
TRBV11-2	.	TRBJ2-5	.	CASSLEGGVDRETQYF	TGTGCCAGCAGCTTAGAAGGGGGGGTAGATAGGGAGACCCAGTACTTC
TRBV4-3	.	TRBJ2-1	.	CASSQRARDEQFF	TGCGCCAGCAGCCAACGAGCCCGAGATGAGCAGTTCTTC
TRBV11-2	.	TRBJ2-7	TRBD2	CASSLEAGSYEQYF	TGTGCCAGCAGCTTAGAAGCGGGATCCTACGAGCAGTACTTC
TRBV11-2	.	TRBJ1-5	TRBD1	CASSFGTGYSNQPQHF	TGTGCCAGCAGCTTCGGGACAGGGTACAGCAATCAGCCCCAGCATTTT
TRBV27	.	TRBJ2-7	.	CASQVQGSNEQYF	TGTGCCAGCCAGGTCCAGGGTTCGAACGAGCAGTACTTC
TRBV7-6	.	TRBJ2-7	TRBD2	CASSLAGGTSGRTSEQYF	TGTGCCAGCAGCTTAGCGGGGGGGACTAGCGGGAGAACTAGCGAGCAGTACTTC
TRBV9	.	TRBJ1-1	.	CASSVEEGTEAFF	TGTGCCAGCAGCGTAGAGGAAGGGACTGAAGCTTTCTTT
TRBV12-3/TRBV12-4	.	TRBJ1-3	.	CASQGEGNTIYF	TGTGCCAGTCAGGGTGAGGGAAACACCATATATTTT
TRBV7-2	.	TRBJ2-7	.	CASTPEARSYEQYF	TGTGCCAGCACCCCAGAGGCTAGATCCTACGAGCAGTACTTC